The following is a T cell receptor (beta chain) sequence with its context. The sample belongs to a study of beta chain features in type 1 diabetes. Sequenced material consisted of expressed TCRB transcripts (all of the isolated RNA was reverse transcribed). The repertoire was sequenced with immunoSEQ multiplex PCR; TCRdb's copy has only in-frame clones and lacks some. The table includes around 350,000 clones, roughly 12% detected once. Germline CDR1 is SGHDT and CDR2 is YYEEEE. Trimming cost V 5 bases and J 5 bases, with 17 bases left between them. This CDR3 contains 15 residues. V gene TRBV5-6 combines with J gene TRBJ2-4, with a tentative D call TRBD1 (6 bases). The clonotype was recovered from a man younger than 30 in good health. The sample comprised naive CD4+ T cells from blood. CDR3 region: CASRSAGTQENIQYF. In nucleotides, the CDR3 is TGTGCCAGCAGGTCCGCCGGGACACAAGAAAACATTCAGTACTTC. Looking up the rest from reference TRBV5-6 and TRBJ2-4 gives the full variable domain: DAGVTQSPTHLIKTRGQQVTLRCSPKSGHDTVSWYQQALGQGPQFIFQYYEEEERQRGNFPDRFSGHQFPNYSSELNVNALLLGDSALYLCASRSAGTQENIQYFGAGTRLSVL.